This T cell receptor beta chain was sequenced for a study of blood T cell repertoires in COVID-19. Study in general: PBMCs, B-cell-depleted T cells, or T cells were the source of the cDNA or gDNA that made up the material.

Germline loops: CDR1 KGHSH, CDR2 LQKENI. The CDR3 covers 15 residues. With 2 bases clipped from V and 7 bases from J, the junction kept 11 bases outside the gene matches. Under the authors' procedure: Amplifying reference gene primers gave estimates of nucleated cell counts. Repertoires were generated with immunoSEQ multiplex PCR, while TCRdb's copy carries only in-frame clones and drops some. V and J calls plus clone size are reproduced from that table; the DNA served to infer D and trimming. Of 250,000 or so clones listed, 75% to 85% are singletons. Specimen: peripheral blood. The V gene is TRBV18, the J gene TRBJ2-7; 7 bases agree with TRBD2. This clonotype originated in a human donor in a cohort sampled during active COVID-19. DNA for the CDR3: TGTGCCAGCTCACCAGGGAGCGGGGCCGGGGGGGAGCAGTACTTC. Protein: CASSPGSGAGGEQYF.